Listed below are T cell receptor beta chains from one sample, sequenced in a study of CD8 T cells in Susac syndrome. TCRdb called the immunoSEQ multiplex PCR reads again in MiXCR, with one record for every CDR3 protein. Among approximately 110,000 distinct CDR3 sequences listed, around 96% were seen once. What was sequenced was CD4+ T cells from PBMCs. The receptors originated from a human donor in good health. The conserved cysteine and the conserved F or W are not part of the CDR3 here. Fields, in order: V gene, J gene, CDR3 protein.

v_call: TRBV3-1; j_call: TRBJ2-7; cdr3_aa: ASSQVGKGSSYEQY
v_call: TRBV11-2; j_call: TRBJ2-2; cdr3_aa: ASSLGLAGGTGELF
v_call: TRBV7-2; j_call: TRBJ1-2; cdr3_aa: ASSLEVTGGGNYGYT
v_call: TRBV6-5; j_call: TRBJ1-2; cdr3_aa: ASSSGTAAGGYT
v_call: TRBV19; j_call: TRBJ2-1; cdr3_aa: ASSDRGLNNEQF
v_call: TRBV5-6; j_call: TRBJ2-3; cdr3_aa: ASSLMGGRADTQY
v_call: TRBV20-1; j_call: TRBJ2-5; cdr3_aa: SALRGETQY
v_call: TRBV13; j_call: TRBJ2-3; cdr3_aa: ASSPRTRTDTQY
v_call: TRBV5-4; j_call: TRBJ2-3; cdr3_aa: ASSAGLTDTDTQY
v_call: TRBV12-3/TRBV12-4; j_call: TRBJ2-3; cdr3_aa: ASSSRPALTDTQY
v_call: TRBV9; j_call: TRBJ1-1; cdr3_aa: ASSVGGRGPEAF
v_call: TRBV20-1; j_call: TRBJ1-1; cdr3_aa: SARAGNTEAF
v_call: TRBV3-1; j_call: TRBJ1-5; cdr3_aa: ASSLGTENQPQH
v_call: TRBV29-1; j_call: TRBJ2-2; cdr3_aa: SVVRGTTGELF
v_call: TRBV6-2/TRBV6-3; j_call: TRBJ2-1; cdr3_aa: ASSYSGTSGIYNEQF
v_call: TRBV18; j_call: TRBJ2-5; cdr3_aa: ASSPPSSGGGTQY
v_call: TRBV20-1; j_call: TRBJ2-2; cdr3_aa: SALQGTGELF
v_call: TRBV12-3/TRBV12-4; j_call: TRBJ1-1; cdr3_aa: ASSLIGGETEAF
v_call: TRBV5-1; j_call: TRBJ2-1; cdr3_aa: ASSPPGLAGAFEQF
v_call: TRBV11-2; j_call: TRBJ2-5; cdr3_aa: ASSLGGYPQETQY